There are a few counts of the clone carrying this TCR beta chain. Antigen specificity is unknown. The record originates from a study of cytomegalovirus exposure and HLA in healthy donors. General study findings and limits: In a later analysis, at a false discovery rate of 0.05, under 20,000 TCR beta sequences were associated with HLA alleles. A few CMV-associated chains proved CMV antigen-specific in vitro. Most TCR sequences were uncommon, yet certain public TCRs appeared in many donors. DRB1 showed the most TCR associations and HLA-C the fewest in a later analysis, as rates varied by HLA locus.

Vbeta (60) and Jbeta (13) primers were used in the PCR. TCRdb keeps only in-frame clones here, not all; method: immunoSEQ multiplex PCR. The sample includes about 85,000 clones, around two thirds seen only once; the top ten take 3.5% to 4.5%. Germline loops: CDR1 SGDLS, CDR2 YYNGEE. CDR3 length: 17 amino acids. The ends were cut back, 5 bases at V and 0 bases at J, with 15 bases in the middle. What was sequenced was PBMCs. The receptor comes from a man younger than 40 in good health and CMV-seronegative. The gene calls are TRBV9 and TRBJ1-6; D call uncertain. The CDR3: CASSPIGVSSYNSPLHF. The CDR3 coding sequence is TGTGCCAGCAGTCCAATTGGAGTAAGCTCCTATAATTCACCCCTCCACTTT.